This T cell receptor (beta chain) was found in a study of post-analysis software for immune sequencing data. The study, taken as a whole, reports: Samples from one preparation batch, clustered by F measure, grouped strongly together. Among several TRBV segments more frequent in patients than controls were TRBV5-6, TRBV5-1 and TRBV20-1.

cDNA libraries for TCR beta contained unique molecular identifiers. TCRdb analysed the PCR reads with MiXCR anew, one entry per CDR3 protein. There are hundreds of thousands of distinct CDR3 sequences in the sample; about 32% occur only once, and 0.56% lies in the top ten. The table lists this clonotype with a few counts. The antigen is unknown. The CDR3 runs 13 residues. CDR1 MNHEY and CDR2 SVGAGI come from the germline V gene. Trimming removed 2 bases at V and 6 bases at J, with 8 bases between. This rearrangement joins TRBV6-5 to TRBJ2-1, with D uncertain. The sequence was obtained from a girl under 18 with multiple sclerosis. Specimen: blood. This CDR3 is CASSYDPLNEQFF. The DNA for the CDR3 is TGTGCCAGCAGTTACGATCCCCTCAATGAGCAGTTCTTC.